Below, 22 T cell receptor beta chains from the same sample are listed, as sequenced in a study of beta chain features in type 1 diabetes. Reverse transcription of all isolated RNA meant that expressed TCRB transcripts were sequenced. Clones were sequenced by immunoSEQ multiplex PCR, and TCRdb holds only the in-frame ones, with some missing. This table has 200,000 to 250,000 clones, 9.5% to 13% appearing once. Sequencing used central memory CD4+ T cells from blood. These receptors all come from a man between 18 and 29 years old in good health.

The chain carries TRBV18 and TRBJ2-5; the D gene could be TRBD1 or TRBD2 (5 bases each). CDR1 and CDR2 (germline): KGHSH, LQKENI. This CDR3 comprises 16 residues. Trimming removed 2 bases at V and 3 bases at J, with 16 bases between. The CDR3 is CASSPIEGRREETQYF. CDR3 nucleotide sequence: TGTGCCAGCTCACCAATTGAGGGGAGAAGGGAAGAGACCCAGTACTTC.

The chain couples TRBV10-3 to TRBJ1-5; possibly TRBD1 for D (6 bases). The CDR3 spans 13 residues. CDR1 ENHRY and CDR2 SYGVKD come from the germline V gene. Trimming took 4 bases from V and 4 from J, leaving 8 bases between them. The CDR3 region is CAISVQGNQPQHF. For the CDR3, the DNA is TGTGCCATCAGTGTCCAGGGGAATCAGCCCCAGCATTTT.

The sample holds a few counts of this clone. The chain carries TRBV2 and TRBJ1-4, with D tentatively TRBD1 (5 bases). CDR1 is SNHLY, CDR2 FYNNEI, per germline. Trimming took 5 bases from V and 3 from J, leaving 10 bases between them. The CDR3 is 14 residues long. CDR3 sequence reads: CASSPTVANEKLFF. The CDR3 nucleotides are TGTGCCAGCAGTCCGACAGTAGCTAATGAAAAACTGTTTTTT.

This clone showed up just a few times. The chain carries TRBV4-1 and TRBJ2-5; D may be TRBD1 (6 bases). CDR1 MGHRA and CDR2 YSYEKL come from the germline V gene. Trimming took off 3 bases at V and 7 bases at J, with 15 bases between the two ends. The CDR3 sequence is 14 residues long. The CDR3 loop is CASSQAVQGPTQYF. CDR3 DNA: TGCGCCAGCAGCCAGGCGGTACAGGGACCGACCCAGTACTTC.

A few counts support this clone. The chain is built from TRBV21-1 and TRBJ1-4; the DNA was not compared with TRBD1, the D call given in the table. TRBV21-1 is labeled a pseudogene. The CDR3 runs 15 residues. The chain's CDR3 is CASTSTAGPGEKLFF. The DNA for the CDR3 is TGTGCCAGCACCTCCACGGCAGGGCCGGGCGAAAAACTGTTTTTT.

Regarding this clone: This same CDR3 is encoded by further DNA sequences in the sample. The chain combines TRBV20-1 with TRBJ2-7; D call uncertain. Germline V gene sequence: CDR1 DFQATT, CDR2 SNEGSKA (reference sequence). The CDR3 length is 10 residues. The V end lost 6 bases, the J end lost 4 bases, and 7 bases lay between the germline ends. The chain's CDR3 is CSALNYEQYF. Here the CDR3 DNA reads TGCAGTGCCCTCAATTACGAGCAGTACTTC.

The chain is built from TRBV19 and TRBJ2-7, with TRBD2 as a possible D gene (5 bases). Germline CDR1 LNHDA, CDR2 SQIVND (reference sequence). The V gene lost 5 bases and the J gene lost 4 bases, with 21 bases spanning the gap. There are 16 residues in the CDR3. CDR3 residues: CASSVTRSGTKYEQYF. CDR3 coding DNA: TGTGCCAGTAGTGTTACTAGGTCGGGAACGAAATACGAGCAGTACTTC.

This rearrangement joins TRBV6-6 to TRBJ1-1; tentative D call: TRBD1 (6 bases). Trimming left V 5 bases short and J 4 bases short, with 8 bases between. This CDR3 is 12 amino acids long. Germline V CDR1 and CDR2: MNHNY, SVGAGI (reference sequence). DNA for the CDR3: TGTGCCAGCAGTCAGGGGACCACTGAAGCTTTCTTT. It yields the protein CASSQGTTEAFF.

This clone occurred many times. This chain joins TRBV28 and TRBJ1-2; unclear D gene. The CDR3 is made up of 9 amino acids. Per the germline V gene, CDR1 is MDHEN and CDR2 is SYDVKM. V lost 8 bases and J lost 9, with 7 bases in between. The CDR3 coding sequence is TGTGCCAGCGGTGTCAGCTACACCTTC. This sequence encodes CASGVSYTF.

This clone was seen only a few times. The gene calls are TRBV4-3 and TRBJ2-7; either TRBD1 or TRBD2 may fit D (5 bases each). The CDR3 extends over 16 amino acids. Germline V gene sequence: CDR1 LGHNA, CDR2 YSLEER. V lost 4 bases and J 2 bases, leaving 18 bases between the germline ends. The CDR3 DNA is TGCGCCAGCAGCCGAGGGATTCAGGGAGCGGCCTACGAGCAGTACTTC. Amino acids: CASSRGIQGAAYEQYF.

This clone was picked up a small number of times. The chain has TRBV30 and TRBJ1-1; TRBD1 matches 9 bases. Unmatched junction bases numbered 7, after V lost 3 bases and J lost 5 bases. The CDR3 has 14 residues. Germline CDR1 reads GTSNPN; CDR2 reads SVGIG (reference sequence). In nucleotides, the CDR3 is TGTGCCTGGAGCTTGGGGACAGGGAGAACTGAAGCTTTCTTT. This gives the protein CAWSLGTGRTEAFF.

The gene calls are TRBV7-8 and TRBJ2-7; maybe TRBD2 (6 bases). This CDR3 spans 15 amino acids. Germline CDR1 and CDR2: SGHVS and FQNEAQ. The V gene lost 5 bases and the J gene lost 5 bases, with 19 bases spanning the gap. CDR3 sequence: CASSTTGTFLDEQYF. CDR3 sequence (DNA): TGTGCCAGCAGCACCACCGGGACTTTCCTCGACGAGCAGTACTTC.

The rearrangement joins TRBV6-1 to TRBJ2-4; D is uncertain. The CDR3 is 15 amino acids. Germline V gene data show CDR1 as MNHNS and CDR2 as SASEGT. V lost 5 bases to trimming and J lost 0 bases, with 11 bases between them. DNA of the CDR3: TGTGCCAGCAGTTCTATGTGGTTAGCCAAAAACATTCAGTACTTC. Protein product: CASSSMWLAKNIQYF.

The chain uses TRBV6-6 and TRBJ2-3; no reliable D call. V was pared by 7 bases and J by 2 bases, with 10 bases between. This CDR3 spans 13 amino acids. Germline assignment: CDR1 MNHNY and CDR2 SVGAGI (reference sequence). Written as DNA, the CDR3 is TGTGCCAGCAACTACGCCGTCACAGATACGCAGTATTTT. Its translation: CASNYAVTDTQYF.

For this clone: This clone may be a read error of a much larger clone one base away. The chain carries TRBV30 and TRBJ2-3; 7 bases align to TRBD2. The CDR3 has 14 residues. CDR1 and CDR2 (germline): GTSNPN, SVGIG (reference sequence). V trimming: 7 bases; J trimming: 3 bases; junction bases outside the gene matches: 10. The CDR3 is CALTLAAMTDTQYF. CDR3 coding DNA: TGTGCCTTGACCCTAGCGGCAATGACAGATACGCAGTATTTT.

This rearrangement joins TRBV30 to TRBJ2-5, with D uncertain. Trimming took 5 bases from V and 5 from J, leaving 18 bases between them. The CDR3 length is 14 residues. Looked up from germline, CDR1 is GTSNPN and CDR2 is SVGIG (reference sequence). Here the CDR3 reads CAWSHVGVFETQYF. The CDR3, as DNA: TGTGCCTGGTCTCATGTGGGCGTTTTCGAGACCCAGTACTTC.

This clone showed up just a few times. The chain joins TRBV11-2 to TRBJ2-5; D call uncertain. Trimming removed 5 bases at V and 1 base at J, with 17 bases between. Per germline, CDR1 SGHAT and CDR2 FQNNGV. CDR3 length: 16 residues. CDR3 nucleotides: TGTGCCAGCAGCCAAATGTTTGGGAACCTCCAAGAGACCCAGTACTTC. The encoded protein is CASSQMFGNLQETQYF.

The genes are TRBV11-2 and TRBJ2-7, with 7 positions matching TRBD2. V lost 0 bases to trimming and J lost 0 bases; unmatched junction nucleotides: 2. The CDR3 length is 15 residues. CDR1 and CDR2 (germline): SGHAT, FQNNGV. This chain's CDR3 is CASSLERGSSYEQYF. The DNA of the CDR3 is TGTGCCAGCAGCTTAGAGCGCGGGAGCTCCTACGAGCAGTACTTC.

This clone appeared a few times. The genes are TRBV29-1 and TRBJ2-3; 9 positions match TRBD1. The CDR3 length is 13 residues. V was pared by 6 bases and J by 4 bases, with 5 bases of the junction left unmatched. Germline CDR1 reads SQVTM; CDR2 reads ANQGSEA. The CDR3 sequence is CSVTTGGADTQYF. As DNA, the CDR3 is TGCAGCGTCACGACAGGGGGAGCAGATACGCAGTATTTT.

This clone was counted only a few times. V gene TRBV7-2 combines with J gene TRBJ2-1, with TRBD2 matching over 10 bases. With V trimmed by 6 bases and J by 7 bases, 3 bases remained unmatched. The V gene's germline CDR1 is SGHTA and CDR2 FQGNSA. This CDR3 comprises 13 residues. The CDR3 reads CASRMTSGNEQFF. In DNA, the CDR3 is TGTGCCAGCAGGATGACTAGCGGGAATGAGCAGTTCTTC.

This clone was observed a handful of times. The chain has TRBV6-5 and TRBJ2-1, with 11 bases aligning to TRBD2. The V and J ends lost 8 bases and 2 bases, in that order; junction bases with no gene match: 5. This CDR3 spans 15 amino acids. Per germline, CDR1 MNHEY and CDR2 SVGAGI. CDR3 bases: TGTGCCAGCTCCACGGGACTAGCGGCCTACAATGAGCAGTTCTTC. It specifies CASSTGLAAYNEQFF.

In the case of this clone: A read error may explain this, as a much larger clone is one base away. At the DNA level, this CDR3 is encoded by other sequences in the same sample as well. The gene calls are TRBV2 and TRBJ2-1; TRBD1 is a possible D gene (6 bases). V was trimmed by 6 bases and J by 4 bases, leaving 10 bases between them. Germline-derived CDR1 and CDR2 are SNHLY and FYNNEI. This CDR3 is 13 amino acids long. The CDR3 DNA reads as TGTGCCAGCAGACCACAGGGTTACAATGAGCAGTTCTTC. Protein sequence: CASRPQGYNEQFF.